This T cell receptor (beta chain) is drawn from a study of blood T cells in healthy people across ages. Trimming took off 5 bases at V and 1 base at J, with 13 bases between the two ends. This CDR3 has 14 residues. Germline V gene lookup returns CDR1 SGHRS and CDR2 YFSETQ. Using a J-beta primer mix together with a sample-barcoded 5' primer, a second PCR was run for roughly 7 to 11 cycles. TCRdb re-derived calls from the 5' RACE reads in MiXCR, one entry per CDR3 protein. The table has some 900,000 distinct CDR3 sequences, less than 35% seen once; the top ten hold roughly a sixth. Overall study results and limits: Relative to aged donors, long-lived donors carried more naive CD4+ cells and displayed higher diversity. The authors considered diversity estimates from one million T cells to be underestimates. TCR beta diversity tracked closely with naive T cell percentage.

In this sample, this clonotype turned up many times. Its matching antigen is unknown. The sequenced sample was blood. The receptor comes from a woman of 80 years or more in good health. This chain joins TRBV5-1 and TRBJ2-7, with D uncertain. DNA for the CDR3: TGCGCCAGCAGATTACGGACGGAGTCCTACGAGCAGTACTTC. This translates into CASRLRTESYEQYF.